This entry lists 20 T cell receptor beta chains sequenced from one sample in a study of T cells after somatic rescue of genetic block. Profiling relied on immunoSEQ multiplex PCR, and the TCRdb table lists in-frame clones only, not all of them. The sample consists of more than 9,500 clones, 65% to 85% of them appearing once. The specimen was peripheral blood mononuclear cells (PBMCs). The receptors shown here come from a boy younger than 18.

The CDR3 sequence is CASSVGTGSNYGYTF. The DNA of the CDR3 is TGCGCCAGCAGTGTGGGGACAGGGAGTAACTATGGCTACACCTTC. The rearrangement links TRBV10-2 to TRBJ1-2; TRBD1 matches 9 bases. The germline V gene has CDR1 WSHSY and CDR2 SAAADI. The V and J ends lost 4 bases and 1 base, in that order; junction bases with no gene match: 4. The CDR3 totals 15 residues.

This sequence joins TRBV18 and TRBJ2-1; TRBD2 matches at 8 bases. The V gene end was trimmed by 1 base and the J gene end by 5 bases; junction bases not matched to a gene: 7. The CDR3 spans 16 residues. The V gene's germline CDR1 is KGHSH and CDR2 LQKENI. CDR3: CASSPLFGRGDNEQFF. The CDR3 DNA reads TGTGCCAGCTCACCACTGTTCGGGAGGGGGGACAATGAGCAGTTCTTC.

DNA for the CDR3: TGTGCCAGCAGTCTGGTCAAGGGACGGACCTACGAGCAGTACTTC. Amino acids: CASSLVKGRTYEQYF. This chain uses TRBV27 with TRBJ2-7; TRBD1 or TRBD2 may be the D gene (5 bases each). In germline, CDR1 is MNHEY, CDR2 SMNVEV (reference sequence). This CDR3 is built from 15 residues. V gave up 5 bases and J gave up 2 bases, with 16 bases separating them.

The chain joins TRBV14 to TRBJ1-2; D is possibly TRBD1 (5 bases). V was trimmed by 4 bases and J by 4 bases, leaving 10 bases between them. CDR1 SGHDN and CDR2 FVKESK come from the germline V gene. The CDR3 covers 13 residues. This CDR3 reads CASSPGRIYGYTF. In DNA, the CDR3 is TGTGCCAGCAGCCCGGGACGCATCTATGGCTACACCTTC.

The chain carries TRBV7-8 and TRBJ1-2; 8 bases match TRBD1. Trimming at V came to 5 bases and at J to 6 bases, leaving 8 bases not matched to a gene. This CDR3 is built from 14 residues. Germline V CDR1 and CDR2: SGHVS, FQNEAQ. Written as DNA, the CDR3 is TGTGCCAGCAGCCCCACGACAGGGGAGCATGGCTACACCTTC. Its translation is CASSPTTGEHGYTF.

This sequence joins TRBV10-3 and TRBJ1-1; TRBD1 matches at 10 bases. Trimming cost V 5 bases and J 8 bases; bases outside gene matches: 5. CDR1 ENHRY and CDR2 SYGVKD come from the germline V gene. The CDR3 has 13 residues. This chain's CDR3 is CAISYDRGREAFF. The CDR3 region has the DNA TGTGCCATCAGTTATGACAGGGGGCGGGAAGCTTTCTTT.

The chain employs TRBV6-5 and TRBJ2-7, with D maybe TRBD2 (5 bases). With 2 bases removed from V and 0 bases from J, the gap between germline ends came to 11 bases. This CDR3 is built from 15 residues. CDR1 is MNHEY, CDR2 SVGAGI, per germline. The CDR3 sequence is CASSYQAGSSYEQYF. Here the CDR3 DNA reads TGTGCCAGCAGTTACCAGGCGGGCAGCTCCTACGAGCAGTACTTC.

For the CDR3, the DNA is TGTGCCAGCAGAGTAGAGAGGGGGACTAGTTTTGTTTCAAAGGACAATGAGCAGTTCTTC. Its protein is CASRVERGTSFVSKDNEQFF. The rearrangement joins TRBV7-8 to TRBJ2-1, with 8 bases fitting TRBD2. CDR1 is SGHVS and CDR2 is FQNEAQ in the germline V gene. The V and J ends lost 6 bases and 5 bases, in that order; junction bases with no gene match: 24. CDR3 length: 20 amino acids.

The chain is built from TRBV2 and TRBJ2-7; D gene ambiguous. The CDR3 runs to 15 residues. V was cut by 7 bases and J by 2 bases, with 18 bases left in between. Germline V lookup: CDR1 SNHLY, CDR2 FYNNEI. The CDR3 DNA sequence: TGTGCCAGCATCTCGAGGAGCCCTCCTCCCTACGAGCAGTACTTC. This translates into CASISRSPPPYEQYF.

The CDR3 here is CASNRVDTGELFF. The CDR3 DNA reads TGTGCCAGCAATCGGGTAGACACCGGGGAGCTGTTTTTT. The V call is TRBV2, the J call TRBJ2-2; D unclear. Trimming removed 7 bases from V and 3 bases from J, with 9 bases in between. CDR1 is SNHLY and CDR2 is FYNNEI in the germline V gene. This CDR3 is 13 amino acids long.

The chain employs TRBV5-6 and TRBJ1-4; D may be TRBD1 (6 bases). Germline loops: CDR1 SGHDT, CDR2 YYEEEE. Deletions cut 5 bases from V and 0 bases from J, with 14 bases between. This CDR3 comprises 16 residues. CDR3: CASSSLGGPTNEKLFF. The CDR3 region has the DNA TGTGCCAGCAGTTCCCTGGGGGGCCCAACTAATGAAAAACTGTTTTTT.

V gene TRBV6-5 combines with J gene TRBJ2-7; 7 bases map to TRBD1. Germline trimming cut 6 bases from V and 4 bases from J; bases unmatched to any gene: 9. The CDR3 has 14 amino acids. Germline values: CDR1 MNHEY, CDR2 SVGAGI. CDR3 sequence (DNA): TGTGCCAGCAGGACCGGGACAGTACCTTACGAGCAGTACTTC. As protein: CASRTGTVPYEQYF.

This clone was found once. The rearrangement joins TRBV19 to TRBJ2-7, with D unclear. Germline V gene data show CDR1 as LNHDA and CDR2 as SQIVND (reference sequence). The V gene lost 5 bases and the J gene lost 2 bases, with 10 bases spanning the gap. The CDR3 is 13 amino acids. The CDR3 here is CASSRLEAYEQYF. DNA of the CDR3: TGTGCCAGTAGTCGGCTAGAGGCCTACGAGCAGTACTTC. The whole variable domain, remainder taken from reference TRBV19 and TRBJ2-7, is DGGITQSPKYLFRKEGQNVTLSCEQNLNHDAMYWYRQDPGQGLRLIYYSQIVNDFQKGDIAEGYSVSREKKESFPLTVTSAQKNPTAFYLCASSRLEAYEQYFGPGTRLTVT.

V is TRBV10-3 and J is TRBJ1-2; D may be TRBD1 (5 bases). The ends were cut back, 6 bases at V and 6 bases at J, with 14 bases in the middle. CDR1 and CDR2 from the germline V gene are ENHRY and SYGVKD. This CDR3 has 13 residues. CDR3 coding DNA: TGTGCCATCAGGGACTTTCAGGGAGATGGCTACACCTTC. It codes for CAIRDFQGDGYTF.

V gene TRBV2 combines with J gene TRBJ1-1, with a weak D call TRBD1 (6 bases). The CDR3 spans 14 residues. The V end lost 1 base, the J end lost 3 bases, and 9 bases lay between the germline ends. Germline V gene sequence: CDR1 SNHLY, CDR2 FYNNEI. CDR3 sequence (DNA): TGTGCCAGCAGTGAAGTTTGGGGGCACACTGAAGCTTTCTTT. This gives the protein CASSEVWGHTEAFF.

The V and J genes are TRBV7-6 and TRBJ2-1; the match to TRBD2 covers 10 bases. V was pared by 1 base and J by 7 bases, with 10 bases of the junction left unmatched. This CDR3 has 17 residues. Germline CDR1 SGHVS, CDR2 FNYEAQ. The CDR3 is CASSLERISGGSNEQFF. The CDR3 DNA is TGTGCCAGCAGCTTAGAAAGGATTAGCGGGGGGAGTAATGAGCAGTTCTTC.

To note about this clone: Sequence at one end of the junction differs from germline and may be a read error. This chain connects TRBV7-7 to TRBJ2-5; D gene uncertain. CDR3 size: 15 residues. In germline, CDR1 is SSHAT, CDR2 FNYEAQ (reference sequence). CDR3 nucleotides: TGTGCTAGCAGCCTGGGCCGGGCTTTCCAAGAGACCCAGTACTTC. Translation: CASSLGRAFQETQYF.

The chain employs TRBV27 and TRBJ1-3, with D unclear. V was clipped by 0 bases and J by 2 bases, with 2 bases between them. CDR3 size: 13 residues. The germline gives CDR1 MNHEY, CDR2 SMNVEV (reference sequence). Written as DNA, the CDR3 is TGTGCCAGCAGTTTATCGCCTGGAAACACCATATATTTT. This sequence encodes CASSLSPGNTIYF.

The V and J genes are TRBV28 and TRBJ1-2, with 8 bases lining up with TRBD1. The CDR3 loop spans 18 amino acids. Germline CDR1 is MDHEN and CDR2 is SYDVKM. Germline trimming cut 2 bases from V and 8 bases from J; bases unmatched to any gene: 19. DNA of the CDR3: TGTGCCAGCAGTTTAAAGTGGCCGGGACAGGAGGTCGATGTGGGCTACACCTTC. It encodes CASSLKWPGQEVDVGYTF.

Details on this clone: Other DNA sequences in the same sample also yield this CDR3. The J gene is TRBJ2-2, the V gene TRBV9; TRBD1 agrees at 8 bases. The germline V gene encodes CDR1 SGDLS and CDR2 YYNGEE. V dropped 0 bases and J dropped 7; count of bases not matched to a gene: 11. The CDR3 runs to 17 residues. CDR3 amino acids: CASSVGRGRPRGGELFF. CDR3 coding DNA: TGTGCCAGCAGCGTAGGCAGGGGGCGTCCGAGGGGCGGGGAGCTGTTTTTT.